This TCR beta chain was sequenced in a study of cytomegalovirus exposure and HLA in healthy donors. Study outcomes and limitations: Immune exposure information available was restricted to CMV serostatus.

Use of 60 Vbeta and 13 Jbeta primers characterized the PCR. Libraries were prepared by immunoSEQ multiplex PCR; TCRdb keeps only in-frame clonotypes and omits some of them. This sample's table reports 100,000 to 150,000 clones. Trimming removed 3 bases at V and 1 base at J, with 15 bases between. In germline, CDR1 is SNHLY, CDR2 FYNNEI. The CDR3 length is 16 residues. With respect to this clone: Its specificity is not known.

The clonotype originates from a woman aged 40 to 55 in good health and CMV-seropositive. Sequenced material: PBMCs. V and J are TRBV2 and TRBJ1-1; TRBD1 is a possible D gene (5 bases). The CDR3 spells CASSETGLKTNTEAFF. CDR3 coding DNA: TGTGCCAGCAGTGAGACGGGACTGAAAACGAACACTGAAGCTTTCTTT.